This T cell receptor beta chain was obtained from a study of molecular identifiers for immune sequencing clone quantification. In the study overall: Across replicate runs, RNA obtained from approximately 20,000 or 100,000 naive CD8 cells was divided into five, with four undergoing sequencing.

There are 13 residues in the CDR3. The V end lost 6 bases, the J end lost 3 bases, and 11 bases lay between the germline ends. TCRdb called the PCR reads again in MiXCR, with one record for every CDR3 protein. The data hold about 60,000 distinct CDR3 sequences, with roughly a fifth observed a single time. The receptor's source is a human donor in good health. Some libraries in this study had Jurkat cell RNA spiked in. The sample comprised naive CD8+ T cells from blood, with Jurkat cell RNA spiked in. Subset noted: FACS-sorted CD8+CD4-CCR7+CD45RA+ naive T cells. The chain is built from TRBV12-3 or TRBV12-4 and TRBJ1-1; tentative D call: TRBD1 (5 bases). CDR3 sequence reads: CASRQGWDTEAFF. CDR3 nucleotide sequence: TGTGCCAGCAGGCAGGGTTGGGACACTGAAGCTTTCTTT.